The 18 T cell receptor beta chains below all came from one sample that was sequenced in a study of CD8 T cells in ankylosing spondylitis. Study conclusions and caveats: Several highly homologous variants made up a TCR beta motif, and this motif appeared characteristic of ankylosing spondylitis blood.

MiXCR, run by TCRdb on the 5' RACE reads, gives a single entry per CDR3 protein. The sample shows a few hundred thousand distinct CDR3 sequences, approximately 20% of them seen only once. These TCRs' antigens remain unknown. The sample was blood, either unsorted or a sorted T cell fraction (not recorded which). Receptors were obtained from a male donor with ankylosing spondylitis.

This clonotype was observed a single time. The chain links TRBV6-6 to TRBJ1-2; 7 bases map to TRBD1. Germline assignment: CDR1 MNHNY and CDR2 SVGAGI (reference sequence). V lost 6 bases and J lost 8; bases outside the gene matches: 6. CDR3 size: 12 residues. The CDR3 spells CASSPRGEGYTF. For the CDR3, the DNA is TGTGCCAGCAGCCCCAGGGGGGAAGGCTACACCTTC.

This clonotype was seen a few times. The J gene is TRBJ2-7, the V gene TRBV19; 11 bases are shared with TRBD1. With V trimmed by 2 bases and J by 6 bases, 6 bases remained unmatched. Germline values: CDR1 LNHDA, CDR2 SQIVND (reference sequence). The CDR3 consists of 15 residues. CDR3 DNA: TGTGCCAGTAGTATACGGGGACAGGGGGACCCCGAGCAGTACTTC. It specifies CASSIRGQGDPEQYF.

The chain links TRBV29-1 to TRBJ1-1; 8 bases are shared with TRBD1. The CDR3 runs to 13 residues. CDR1 is SQVTM, CDR2 ANQGSEA, per germline. The CDR3 nucleotides read TGCAGTGTCATCCAGGGGGCCGGCACTGAAGCTTTCTTT. Encoded protein: CSVIQGAGTEAFF.

The V and J genes are TRBV12-3 or TRBV12-4 and TRBJ2-1; possibly TRBD2 for D (6 bases). V lost 6 bases to trimming and J lost 8 bases, with 11 bases between them. This CDR3 has 12 residues. CDR3 sequence: CASSRDFDEQFF. The DNA for the CDR3 is TGTGCCAGCAGCCGGGACTTCGATGAGCAGTTCTTC.

The chain is built from TRBV11-3 and TRBJ2-7, with 10 bases lining up with TRBD1. This CDR3 is 16 amino acids long. The V gene's germline CDR1 is SGHNT and CDR2 YENEEA. V was clipped by 1 base and J by 7 bases; unmatched bases: 10. CDR3 in DNA: TGTGCCAGCAGCTTAGTGGAGGGACAGGGGAGTCGGGAGCAGTACTTC. Its translation is CASSLVEGQGSREQYF.

This clonotype was counted between two and nine times. The rearrangement joins TRBV29-1 to TRBJ2-5, with 8 bases lining up with TRBD2. The CDR3 spans 14 residues. V shed 4 bases, J shed 7 bases, and the junction held 11 bases outside the gene matches. Per germline, CDR1 SQVTM and CDR2 ANQGSEA. This CDR3 is CSVAKTGGAWTQYF. The DNA for the CDR3 is TGCAGCGTTGCGAAAACCGGGGGGGCTTGGACCCAGTACTTC.

The V call is TRBV24-1, the J call TRBJ2-3; 7 bases align to TRBD2. The CDR3 consists of 15 residues. With 5 bases clipped from V and 0 bases from J, the junction kept 4 bases outside the gene matches. Germline assignment: CDR1 KGHDR and CDR2 SFDVKD. The CDR3 nucleotides read TGTGCCACCAGTGTCCAGCGGGGTAGCACAGATACGCAGTATTTT. Translated, it gives CATSVQRGSTDTQYF.

The table lists this clonotype with a few counts. This chain connects TRBV7-2 to TRBJ1-5, with unresolved D. V was shortened by 3 bases and J by 3 bases, with 12 bases between the two germline ends. CDR3 length: 15 amino acids. Germline CDR1 reads SGHTA; CDR2 reads FQGNSA. CDR3: CASSFPLGDNQPQHF. In DNA, the CDR3 is TGTGCCAGCAGCTTCCCCTTGGGAGACAATCAGCCCCAGCATTTT. Combining the CDR3 with reference TRBV7-2 and TRBJ1-5 gives the whole variable domain GAGVSQSPSNKVTEKGKDVELRCDPISGHTALYWYRQSLGQGLEFLIYFQGNSAPDKSGLPSDRFSAERTGGSVSTLTIQRTQQEDSAVYLCASSFPLGDNQPQHFGDGTRLSIL.

The V gene is TRBV7-6, the J gene TRBJ1-1, with a weak D call TRBD1 (6 bases). CDR3 length equals 13 residues. Germline loops: CDR1 SGHVS, CDR2 FNYEAQ. Trimming removed 3 bases at V and 5 bases at J, with 10 bases between. The CDR3 nucleotides read TGTGCCAGCAGCTTGAGGGGGTTTACTGAAGCTTTCTTT. Residues: CASSLRGFTEAFF. The entire variable domain, with the rest obtained from reference TRBV7-6 and TRBJ1-1, is as follows: GAGVSQSPRYKVTKRGQDVALRCDPISGHVSLYWYRQALGQGPEFLTYFNYEAQQDKSGLPNDRFSAERPEGSISTLTIQRTEQRDSAMYRCASSLRGFTEAFFGQGTRLTVV.

This chain links TRBV5-1 with TRBJ2-3, with 13 nucleotides matching TRBD2. The V and J ends lost 1 base and 7 bases, in that order; junction bases with no gene match: 3. The CDR3 is 15 residues long. In germline, CDR1 is SGHRS, CDR2 YFSETQ. The CDR3 nucleotides are TGCGCCAGCAGCTTGAGGACTAGCGGGAGTTATACGCAGTATTTT. Protein: CASSLRTSGSYTQYF.

In its sample, this clonotype was seen many times. The chain has TRBV5-1 and TRBJ2-1; perhaps TRBD1 as D (5 bases). The CDR3 covers 14 residues. Germline V gene data show CDR1 as SGHRS and CDR2 as YFSETQ. Trimming pared 0 bases from V and 6 bases from J, leaving 10 bases between. The DNA of the CDR3 is TGCGCCAGCAGCTTGGCCTTAGGGGTCAATGAGCAGTTCTTC. Translation gives CASSLALGVNEQFF.

This clonotype was recorded many times. The rearrangement uses TRBV12-3 or TRBV12-4 and TRBJ2-7; D possibly uses TRBD1 or TRBD2 (5 bases each). The CDR3 has 14 amino acids. The V end was cut by 4 bases, the J end by 2 bases, with 12 bases between. The CDR3 spells CASSSLGPTYEQYF. In DNA form, the CDR3 reads TGTGCCAGCAGTTCCTTGGGACCGACCTACGAGCAGTACTTC.

This chain uses TRBV5-1 with TRBJ2-7, with 12 bases aligning to TRBD2. This CDR3 has 15 amino acids. Germline values: CDR1 SGHRS, CDR2 YFSETQ. The junction had 6 bases not matched to a gene; V was cut back by 4 bases and J by 4 bases. CDR3 sequence (DNA): TGCGCCAGCAGCCGAACGACTAGCGGGAGATACGAGCAGTACTTC. Translation gives CASSRTTSGRYEQYF.

The CDR3 DNA follows: TGTGCCAGCAGTCAGCACGGCGGAGGGGGGAATGAGCAGTTCTTC. Encoded protein: CASSQHGGGGNEQFF. This chain uses TRBV28 with TRBJ2-1, with D perhaps matching TRBD1 or TRBD2 (6 bases each). This CDR3 spans 15 amino acids. CDR1 and CDR2 (germline): MDHEN, SYDVKM. V dropped 5 bases and J dropped 7 bases, with 18 bases sitting between them.

This clonotype was picked up a small number of times. The CDR3 DNA sequence: TGTGCCAGCAGCCAGCGTAGCGGGCTTTCCTACAATGAGCAGTTCTTC. It encodes CASSQRSGLSYNEQFF. The J gene is TRBJ2-1, the V gene TRBV11-2; 7 nucleotides align to TRBD2. The CDR3 has 16 residues. The junction had 8 bases not matched to a gene; V was cut back by 5 bases and J by 1 base. From germline, CDR1 is SGHAT and CDR2 FQNNGV.

This clonotype was recorded a few times. This chain uses TRBV12-3 or TRBV12-4 with TRBJ1-6; D ambiguous. Trimming shortened V by 3 bases and J by 4 bases, and 4 bases separated the two germline ends. The CDR3 runs to 13 residues. The CDR3 nucleotides are TGTGCCAGCAGTTTGATGTATAATTCACCCCTCCACTTT. Its protein is CASSLMYNSPLHF.

The table lists this clonotype with a few counts. The genes are TRBV29-1 and TRBJ2-5; D unresolved. Germline lookup yields CDR1 SQVTM and CDR2 ANQGSEA. Trimming took off 1 base at V and 5 bases at J, with 14 bases between the two ends. The CDR3 has 14 amino acids. The CDR3 bases are TGCAGCGTTGAAGGGGCAGGTATCTGGGAGACCCAGTACTTC. It codes for CSVEGAGIWETQYF. The full variable domain, in which reference TRBV29-1 and TRBJ2-5 provide the parts outside the CDR3, is SAVISQKPSRDICQRGTSLTIQCQVDSQVTMMFWYRQQPGQSLTLIATANQGSEATYESGFVIDKFPISRPNLTFSTLTVSNMSPEDSSIYLCSVEGAGIWETQYFGPGTRLLVL.

This rearrangement joins TRBV18 to TRBJ2-7, with 9 bases lining up with TRBD1. With V trimmed by 4 bases and J by 5 bases, 12 bases remained unmatched. The CDR3 runs to 16 residues. CDR1 KGHSH and CDR2 LQKENI come from the germline V gene. CDR3 sequence (DNA): TGTGCCAGCTCACTAACATCCGGGACAGGGCTGCACGAGCAGTACTTC. Residues: CASSLTSGTGLHEQYF.